This T cell receptor beta chain stems from a study of cytotoxic CD8 clonotypes in ibrutinib-treated CLL. The CDR3 is 12 residues long. Germline-derived CDR1 and CDR2 are SGHTA and FQGNSA. The V end was cut by 5 bases, the J end by 3 bases, with 8 bases between. Study findings and constraints: Public clonotypes showed up rarely, and on treatment they shrank or held steady.

Sequencing was designed to attain a depth spanning 1 in 200,000 to 1 in 1 million T cells. The table came from immunoSEQ multiplex PCR; TCRdb's copy has only in-frame clones and leaves some out. The sample gives almost 45,000 clones, over 60% of which show up once; less than 15% is in the top ten. Notes on this clone: The antigen is not known.

The TCR comes from a human donor with chronic lymphocytic leukemia. Sequenced material: PBMCs, taken after 12 months of ibrutinib treatment. The rearrangement joins TRBV7-2 to TRBJ2-7; D remains ambiguous. CDR3 coding DNA: TGTGCCAGCAGCGCCAACTTCTACGAGCAGTACTTC. Protein sequence: CASSANFYEQYF. The variable domain in full, with the rest retrieved from reference TRBV7-2 and TRBJ2-7, is GAGVSQSPSNKVTEKGKDVELRCDPISGHTALYWYRQSLGQGLEFLIYFQGNSAPDKSGLPSDRFSAERTGGSVSTLTIQRTQQEDSAVYLCASSANFYEQYFGPGTRLTVT.